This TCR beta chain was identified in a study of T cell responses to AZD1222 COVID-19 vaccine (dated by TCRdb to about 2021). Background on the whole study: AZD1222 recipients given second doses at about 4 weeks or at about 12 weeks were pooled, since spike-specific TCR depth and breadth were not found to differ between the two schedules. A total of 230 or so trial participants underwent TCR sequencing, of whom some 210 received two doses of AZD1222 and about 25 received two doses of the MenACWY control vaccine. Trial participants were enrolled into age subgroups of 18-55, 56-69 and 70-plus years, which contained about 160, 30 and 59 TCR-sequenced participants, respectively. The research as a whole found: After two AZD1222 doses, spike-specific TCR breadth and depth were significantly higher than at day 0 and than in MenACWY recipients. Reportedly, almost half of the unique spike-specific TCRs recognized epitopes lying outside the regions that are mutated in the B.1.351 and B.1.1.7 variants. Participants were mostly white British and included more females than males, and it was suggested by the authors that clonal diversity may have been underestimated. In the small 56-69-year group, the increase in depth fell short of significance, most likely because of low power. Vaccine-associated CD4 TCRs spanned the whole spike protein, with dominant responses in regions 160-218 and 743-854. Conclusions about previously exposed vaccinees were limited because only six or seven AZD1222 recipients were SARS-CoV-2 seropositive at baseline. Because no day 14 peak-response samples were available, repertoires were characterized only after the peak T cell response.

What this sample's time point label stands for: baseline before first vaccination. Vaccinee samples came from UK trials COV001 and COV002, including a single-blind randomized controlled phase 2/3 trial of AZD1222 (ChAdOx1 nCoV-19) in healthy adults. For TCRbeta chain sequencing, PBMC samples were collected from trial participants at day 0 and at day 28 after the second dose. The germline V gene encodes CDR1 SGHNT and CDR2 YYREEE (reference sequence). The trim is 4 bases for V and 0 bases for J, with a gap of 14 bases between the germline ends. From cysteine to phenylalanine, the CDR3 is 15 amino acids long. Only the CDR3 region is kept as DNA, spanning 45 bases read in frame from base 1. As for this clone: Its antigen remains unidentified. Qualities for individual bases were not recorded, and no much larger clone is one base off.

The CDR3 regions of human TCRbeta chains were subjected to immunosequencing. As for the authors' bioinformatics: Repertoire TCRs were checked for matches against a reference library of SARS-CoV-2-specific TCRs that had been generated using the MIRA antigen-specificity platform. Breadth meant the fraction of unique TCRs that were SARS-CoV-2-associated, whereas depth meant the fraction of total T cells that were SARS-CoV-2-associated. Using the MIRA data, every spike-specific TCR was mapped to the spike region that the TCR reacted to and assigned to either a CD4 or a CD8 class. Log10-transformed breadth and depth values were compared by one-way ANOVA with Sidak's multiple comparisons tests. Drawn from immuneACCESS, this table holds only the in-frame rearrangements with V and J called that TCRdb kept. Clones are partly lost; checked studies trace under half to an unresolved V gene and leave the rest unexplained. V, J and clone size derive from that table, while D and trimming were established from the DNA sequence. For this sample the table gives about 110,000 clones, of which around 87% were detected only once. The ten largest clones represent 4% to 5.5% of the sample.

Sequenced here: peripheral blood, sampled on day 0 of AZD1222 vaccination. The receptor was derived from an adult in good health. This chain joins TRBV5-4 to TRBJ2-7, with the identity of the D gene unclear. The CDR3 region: CASSSGILSSYEQYF. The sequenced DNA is TGTGCCAGCAGCAGTGGGATCTTGAGCTCCTACGAGCAGTACTTC.